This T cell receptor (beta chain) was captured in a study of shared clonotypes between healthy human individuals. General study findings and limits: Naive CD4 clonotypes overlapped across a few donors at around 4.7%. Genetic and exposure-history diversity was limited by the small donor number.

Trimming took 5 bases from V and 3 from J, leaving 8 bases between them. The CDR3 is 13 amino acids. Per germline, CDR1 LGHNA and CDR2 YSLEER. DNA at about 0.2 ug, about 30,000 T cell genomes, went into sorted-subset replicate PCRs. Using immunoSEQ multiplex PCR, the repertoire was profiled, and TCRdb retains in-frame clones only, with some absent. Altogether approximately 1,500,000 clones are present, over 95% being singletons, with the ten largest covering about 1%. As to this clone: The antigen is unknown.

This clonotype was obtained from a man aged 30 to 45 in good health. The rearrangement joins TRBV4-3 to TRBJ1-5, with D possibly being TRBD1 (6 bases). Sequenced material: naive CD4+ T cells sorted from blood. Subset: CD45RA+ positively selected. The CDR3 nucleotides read TGCGCCAGCAGCTGGGACAACAATCAGCCCCAGCATTTT. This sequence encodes CASSWDNNQPQHF.